This section outlines one T cell receptor (beta chain) sequence together with its context. Its antigen is unidentified. This record belongs to a study of cytomegalovirus exposure and HLA in healthy donors. Looked up from germline, CDR1 is SGHTA and CDR2 is FQGNSA. V lost 4 bases to trimming and J lost 4 bases, with 7 bases between them. The CDR3 contains 12 residues. In the PCR, 60 Vbeta and 13 Jbeta primers were used. Clones were read by immunoSEQ multiplex PCR, and TCRdb kept only the in-frame ones, dropping some. The sample carries 75,000 to 100,000 clones, around 75% recorded once. Study-level findings and limits: Segments of the TCR beta V type were, in most cases, productive about 87% or about 30% of the time in an earlier analysis.

The TCR comes from a man younger than 35 in good health and CMV-seropositive. Sample: PBMCs. The V and J genes are TRBV7-2 and TRBJ2-5; D is perhaps TRBD1 (5 bases). The CDR3 loop is CASSSDIETQYF. The DNA of the CDR3 is TGTGCCAGCAGCTCGGACATAGAGACCCAGTACTTC.